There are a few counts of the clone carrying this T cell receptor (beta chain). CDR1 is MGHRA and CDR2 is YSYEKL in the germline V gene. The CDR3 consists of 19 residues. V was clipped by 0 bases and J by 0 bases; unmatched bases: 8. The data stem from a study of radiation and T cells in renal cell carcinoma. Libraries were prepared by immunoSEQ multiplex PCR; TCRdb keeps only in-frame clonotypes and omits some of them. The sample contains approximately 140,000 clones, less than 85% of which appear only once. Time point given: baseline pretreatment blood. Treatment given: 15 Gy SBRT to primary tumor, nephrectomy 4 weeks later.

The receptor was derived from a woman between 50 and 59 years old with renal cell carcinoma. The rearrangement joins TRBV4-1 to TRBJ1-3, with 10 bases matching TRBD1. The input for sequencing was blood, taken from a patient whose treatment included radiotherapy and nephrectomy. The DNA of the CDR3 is TGCGCCAGCAGCCAAGATAGGTGGACAGGGGGGCCCTCTGGAAACACCATATATTTT. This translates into CASSQDRWTGGPSGNTIYF.